Each of the 2 T cell receptor beta chains below was sequenced from the same sample in a study of cytomegalovirus exposure and HLA in healthy donors. PCR primers comprised 60 Vbeta and 13 Jbeta primers. Clones were sequenced by immunoSEQ multiplex PCR, and TCRdb holds only the in-frame ones, with some missing. The table has roughly 100,000 clones, over 65% seen once. The sequencing input was PBMCs. These receptors were taken from a man in his forties or fifties in good health and CMV-seropositive.

The chain couples TRBV5-1 to TRBJ2-4; 7 nucleotides match TRBD2. This CDR3 spans 17 amino acids. The V and J ends lost 5 bases and 1 base, in that order; junction bases with no gene match: 12. Germline V lookup: CDR1 SGHRS, CDR2 YFSETQ. The CDR3 here is CASRETPSGGAKNIQYF. The CDR3 bases are TGCGCCAGCAGAGAAACCCCTAGCGGTGGGGCCAAAAACATTCAGTACTTC.

The chain links TRBV11-3 to TRBJ1-1; no firm D call. Trimming removed 2 bases from V and 1 base from J, with 5 bases in between. This CDR3 is 13 amino acids long. Germline CDR1 reads SGHNT; CDR2 reads YENEEA. The CDR3 DNA follows: TGTGCCAGCAGCTTAACTGAGAACACTGAAGCTTTCTTT. This translates into CASSLTENTEAFF.